Reported below is one TCR beta chain. The sample belongs to a study of shared clonotypes between healthy human individuals. When samples were unsorted, about 90 million PBMCs were used for genomic DNA. Repertoires were generated with immunoSEQ multiplex PCR, while TCRdb's copy carries only in-frame clones and drops some. This table has around 530,000 clones, 70% to 80% appearing once. Trimming took off 3 bases at V and 4 bases at J, with 7 bases between the two ends. The CDR3 sequence is 13 residues long. CDR1 and CDR2 from the germline V gene are SNHLY and FYNNEI. The TCR originated in a middle-aged woman in good health. Some clones in this sample may be carry-over from other donors' samples. Sequencing used PBMCs. The chain couples TRBV2 to TRBJ2-4; no reliable D call. The CDR3 nucleotides are TGTGCCAGCAGTGACGACAAAAAAAACATTCAGTACTTC. Its protein product is CASSDDKKNIQYF.